This T cell receptor (beta chain) was identified during a study of technical replicates of blood from several donors. Produced via immunoSEQ multiplex PCR; TCRdb's table is partial and in-frame only. The table has 60,000 to 85,000 clones, roughly 94% seen once. This CDR3 is 14 amino acids long. V gave up 6 bases and J gave up 5 bases; unmatched junction bases: 5. Germline assignment: CDR1 MNHEY and CDR2 SVGAGI. The specimen sequenced was T cells isolated from PBMCs. This receptor was obtained from a human donor in good health. The J gene is TRBJ2-4, the V gene TRBV6-5; 9 bases line up with TRBD2. The CDR3 DNA sequence: TGTGCCAGCAGCTCCGGGACTAGCCAAAACATTCAGTACTTC. Protein: CASSSGTSQNIQYF.